One sample yielded the 15 T cell receptor beta chains listed below, sequenced in a study of T cells in narcolepsy. Measured with immunoSEQ multiplex PCR; TCRdb has only the in-frame clones, and not every one. This sample has 30,000 to 40,000 clones; 81% occur once, and the top ten carry about 2.5%. Sequencing was performed on memory (CD45RA-) CD4+ T cells from blood. These receptors were collected from a human donor in good health.

DNA of the CDR3: TGTGCCAGCTCACCACTGCAGGGCCAGGGGGAGACCCAGTACTTC. It codes for CASSPLQGQGETQYF. The chain joins TRBV18 to TRBJ2-5; a weak D match, TRBD1 (6 bases). Germline CDR1 and CDR2: KGHSH and LQKENI. The V and J ends lost 1 base and 5 bases respectively, with 14 bases between them. The CDR3 runs to 15 residues.

This chain uses TRBV18 with TRBJ1-1; 10 nucleotides line up with TRBD1. Germline V CDR1 and CDR2: KGHSH, LQKENI. There are 16 residues in the CDR3. After removal of 4 bases from V and 0 bases from J, the junction contained 5 bases not matched to a gene. CDR3 protein: CASSLGQGLMNTEAFF. Here the CDR3 DNA reads TGTGCCAGCTCACTGGGACAGGGGCTTATGAACACTGAAGCTTTCTTT.

This clone was counted a single time. The chain links TRBV5-1 to TRBJ2-7, with D unclear. Germline CDR1 and CDR2: SGHRS and YFSETQ. The CDR3 sequence is 13 residues long. Trimming shortened V by 4 bases and J by 1 base, and 9 bases separated the two germline ends. In DNA, the CDR3 is TGCGCCAGCAGCCTGAGTACTTCCTACGAGCAGTACTTC. This gives the protein CASSLSTSYEQYF.

This rearrangement joins TRBV6-5 to TRBJ1-1, with TRBD1 matching 8 bases. After removal of 5 bases from V and 3 bases from J, the junction contained 5 bases not matched to a gene. The CDR3 contains 14 residues. CDR1 is MNHEY and CDR2 is SVGAGI in the germline V gene. The CDR3 DNA follows: TGTGCCAGCAGTACAGGACAGGGATACACTGAAGCTTTCTTT. Protein product: CASSTGQGYTEAFF.

This chain links TRBV5-1 with TRBJ2-3, with D unresolved. Trimming stripped 6 bases from V and 4 bases from J, with 15 bases between. The CDR3 spans 14 residues. CDR1 SGHRS and CDR2 YFSETQ come from the germline V gene. CDR3 DNA: TGCGCCAGCACCTCCCCCGGCTTCCCAGATACGCAGTATTTT. Translating gives CASTSPGFPDTQYF.

This sequence joins TRBV6-6 and TRBJ2-7; no definite D call. Trimming cost V 6 bases and J 7 bases, with 13 bases left between them. This CDR3 spans 12 amino acids. The germline V gene encodes CDR1 MNHNY and CDR2 SVGAGI (reference sequence). CDR3 DNA: TGTGCCAGCAGACCCTCCGTAGGGGAGCAGTACTTC. Translating gives CASRPSVGEQYF.

Only one count was recorded for this clone. V and J are TRBV2 and TRBJ2-1, with unresolved D. The V gene's germline CDR1 is SNHLY and CDR2 FYNNEI. Trimming left V 1 base short and J 6 bases short, with 10 bases between. This CDR3 has 14 amino acids. The DNA for the CDR3 is TGTGCCAGCAGTGAAGGATATCGCACCAATGAGCAGTTCTTC. Amino acids: CASSEGYRTNEQFF. Looking up the rest from reference TRBV2 and TRBJ2-1 gives the full variable domain: EPEVTQTPSHQVTQMGQEVILRCVPISNHLYFYWYRQILGQKVEFLVSFYNNEISEKSEIFDDQFSVERPDGSNFTLKIRSTKLEDSAMYFCASSEGYRTNEQFFGPGTRLTVL.

The chain employs TRBV5-1 and TRBJ2-2; the match to TRBD2 covers 9 bases. The V segment lost 0 bases and the J segment 4 bases; nucleotides outside the gene matches: 1. This CDR3 has 15 residues. Germline assignment: CDR1 SGHRS and CDR2 YFSETQ. CDR3 nucleotide sequence: TGCGCCAGCAGCTTGGAACTAGCGGGCACCGGGGAGCTGTTTTTT. Protein product: CASSLELAGTGELFF.

In nucleotides, the CDR3 is TGTGCCAGCTCACTTCGGGACCGTGGGGATTCACCCCTCCACTTT. Residues: CASSLRDRGDSPLHF. The V and J genes are TRBV18 and TRBJ1-6; a weak D match, TRBD1 (5 bases). Germline CDR1 reads KGHSH; CDR2 reads LQKENI. The ends were cut back, 4 bases at V and 8 bases at J, with 15 bases in the middle. CDR3 length: 15 amino acids.

The chain is built from TRBV10-1 and TRBJ2-5, with 12 bases that match TRBD2. This CDR3 comprises 15 residues. Trimming took 4 bases from V and 5 from J; bases not matched to a gene: 5. In germline, CDR1 is WNHNN, CDR2 SYGVQD (reference sequence). CDR3 coding DNA: TGCGCCAGCAGTGGACTAGCGGGAGTAGGGGAGACCCAGTACTTC. Protein: CASSGLAGVGETQYF.

The chain is built from TRBV29-1 and TRBJ1-5; maybe TRBD1 (5 bases). The length of the CDR3 is 12 residues. Germline-derived CDR1 and CDR2 are SQVTM and ANQGSEA. Trimming shortened V by 6 bases and J by 7 bases, and 13 bases separated the two germline ends. The DNA of the CDR3 is TGCAGCGTAGGGACCTCCGGCCAGCCCCAGCATTTT. It specifies CSVGTSGQPQHF.

The chain is built from TRBV6-5 and TRBJ2-7; no reliable D call. The CDR3 is 15 amino acids. Germline V gene data show CDR1 as MNHEY and CDR2 as SVGAGI. The V and J ends lost 6 bases and 2 bases respectively, with 17 bases between them. CDR3 DNA sequence: TGTGCCAGCAGCCCTCAATTACAGATTACCTACGAGCAGTACTTC. Translating gives CASSPQLQITYEQYF.

The table lists this clone with a count of one. The chain has TRBV5-8 and TRBJ2-3, with TRBD2 matching 8 bases. This CDR3 has 17 amino acids. V lost 5 bases to trimming and J lost 2 bases; unmatched junction nucleotides: 13. Germline lookup yields CDR1 SGHTS and CDR2 YDEGEE. The CDR3 DNA sequence: TGTGCCAGCAGTACGGGGGGGACGTTACACTTCACAGATACGCAGTATTTT. Encoded protein: CASSTGGTLHFTDTQYF.

The chain links TRBV29-1 to TRBJ1-2; 8 bases align to TRBD1. The CDR3 is 16 residues long. After removal of 2 bases from V and 4 bases from J, the junction contained 12 bases not matched to a gene. CDR1 SQVTM and CDR2 ANQGSEA come from the germline V gene. In DNA, the CDR3 is TGCAGCGTTGAATCCCCTGAGACAGGGGTGAGCTATGGCTACACCTTC. It is translated as CSVESPETGVSYGYTF.

J is TRBJ2-1 and V is TRBV28, with TRBD2 identical over 11 bases. This CDR3 contains 16 residues. Germline V lookup: CDR1 MDHEN, CDR2 SYDVKM. The V gene end was trimmed by 5 bases and the J gene end by 11 bases; junction bases not matched to a gene: 14. The CDR3 DNA reads TGTGCCAGCAGTCCTCCCGGGACTAGCGGACTGTTCAAGCAGTTCTTC. Translation gives CASSPPGTSGLFKQFF.